These T cell receptor beta chains were read from a single sample in a study of breast tumors, draining lymph nodes, adjacent tissues. From the multiplex PCR reads, TCRdb called clonotypes with MiXCR, one entry per CDR3 protein. The sample contains roughly 70,000 distinct CDR3 sequences, 40% to 45% of which appear only once. The sequenced sample consisted of breast tumor tissue. Receptors originate from a female donor with breast cancer. Some clones in this sample may be carry-over from other donors' samples. Both conserved end residues are trimmed from each CDR3. Each record gives: J gene, V gene, CDR3 length, CDR3 protein.

j_call: TRBJ1-6; v_call: TRBV4-1; cdr3_length: 13; cdr3_aa: ASSQSDRGNSPLH
j_call: TRBJ1-4; v_call: TRBV7-9; cdr3_length: 13; cdr3_aa: ASSFWIEGSEKLF
j_call: TRBJ1-1; v_call: TRBV20-1; cdr3_length: 12; cdr3_aa: SATLGGVNTEAF
j_call: TRBJ2-3; v_call: TRBV19; cdr3_length: 12; cdr3_aa: ASSMSGGTDTQY
j_call: TRBJ1-6; v_call: TRBV7-6; cdr3_length: 14; cdr3_aa: ASSLYSGVRGSPLH
j_call: TRBJ2-7; v_call: TRBV5-4; cdr3_length: 12; cdr3_aa: AGSWGTTSYERY
j_call: TRBJ2-7; v_call: TRBV3-2; cdr3_length: 12; cdr3_aa: ASSLRLSVYEQY
j_call: TRBJ1-2; v_call: TRBV27; cdr3_length: 10; cdr3_aa: ASRITGGGYT
j_call: TRBJ1-2; v_call: TRBV19; cdr3_length: 11; cdr3_aa: ASNDGYDYGYT
j_call: TRBJ1-1; v_call: TRBV5-1; cdr3_length: 12; cdr3_aa: ASRTQTGNTEAF
j_call: TRBJ2-3; v_call: TRBV4-2; cdr3_length: 16; cdr3_aa: ASSQDLWHRGDTDTQY
j_call: TRBJ1-2; v_call: TRBV20-1; cdr3_length: 12; cdr3_aa: SVAPPGQGYGYT
j_call: TRBJ2-5; v_call: TRBV20-1; cdr3_length: 11; cdr3_aa: SAREDPLETQY
j_call: TRBJ1-5; v_call: TRBV4-1; cdr3_length: 14; cdr3_aa: ASSQDPAGGDQPQH
j_call: TRBJ1-3; v_call: TRBV7-9; cdr3_length: 12; cdr3_aa: ASSPVAGGNTIY
j_call: TRBJ2-3; v_call: TRBV10-1; cdr3_length: 13; cdr3_aa: ASSDTSGGYNEQY
j_call: TRBJ1-2; v_call: TRBV9; cdr3_length: 13; cdr3_aa: ASSPEPQGRYGYT
j_call: TRBJ2-2; v_call: TRBV6-5; cdr3_length: 12; cdr3_aa: ASSLGTNTGELF
j_call: -; v_call: TRBV5-4; cdr3_length: 14; cdr3_aa: ASSLTGPAGYNEQF
j_call: TRBJ1-2; v_call: TRBV20-1; cdr3_length: 11; cdr3_aa: SARSDSDYGYT
j_call: TRBJ1-5; v_call: TRBV28; cdr3_length: 12; cdr3_aa: ASSETGAIIYEH
j_call: TRBJ1-1; v_call: TRBV19; cdr3_length: 13; cdr3_aa: ASSIGQGIRTEAF
j_call: TRBJ2-5; v_call: TRBV27; cdr3_length: 11; cdr3_aa: ASSHWGQETQY
j_call: TRBJ1-2; v_call: TRBV15; cdr3_length: 13; cdr3_aa: ATSRTGAGGGGYT
j_call: TRBJ2-7; v_call: TRBV5-5; cdr3_length: 12; cdr3_aa: ASSFRQGAYEQY
j_call: TRBJ1-3; v_call: TRBV3-1; cdr3_length: 12; cdr3_aa: ASSQEFSGNTIY
j_call: TRBJ2-5; v_call: TRBV27; cdr3_length: 14; cdr3_aa: ASSLSPTGRNQPQY
j_call: TRBJ2-3; v_call: TRBV11-3; cdr3_length: 13; cdr3_aa: ASSLGSRPTDTQY
j_call: TRBJ2-7; v_call: TRBV4-2; cdr3_length: 9; cdr3_aa: ASSQAGEQY
j_call: TRBJ2-3; v_call: TRBV10-3; cdr3_length: 13; cdr3_aa: AISDPGQGTDTQY
j_call: TRBJ2-6; v_call: TRBV6-2/TRBV6-3; cdr3_length: 16; cdr3_aa: ASSYSSRQHSGANVLT
j_call: TRBJ2-7; v_call: TRBV13; cdr3_length: 15; cdr3_aa: ASSARGLRGWRDEQY
j_call: TRBJ2-7; v_call: TRBV7-2; cdr3_length: 13; cdr3_aa: ASSQTGLAREEQH
j_call: TRBJ2-7; v_call: TRBV5-8; cdr3_length: 11; cdr3_aa: ASSLDATYEQY
j_call: TRBJ2-3; v_call: TRBV5-1; cdr3_length: 16; cdr3_aa: ASSSRGLAGGLGDTQY
j_call: TRBJ2-5; v_call: TRBV11-3; cdr3_length: 14; cdr3_aa: ASSSPITGLKETQY
j_call: TRBJ2-3; v_call: TRBV11-3; cdr3_length: 12; cdr3_aa: ASSSRTGSDTQY
j_call: TRBJ1-3; v_call: TRBV6-5; cdr3_length: 12; cdr3_aa: ASSDTYSGNTIY
j_call: TRBJ1-2; v_call: TRBV7-3; cdr3_length: 11; cdr3_aa: ASSAPGGYGYT
j_call: TRBJ2-3; v_call: TRBV6-2/TRBV6-3; cdr3_length: 15; cdr3_aa: ASSRIYLAGDPDTQY
j_call: TRBJ1-3; v_call: TRBV12-3/TRBV12-4; cdr3_length: 12; cdr3_aa: ASRWTGGGNTIY
j_call: TRBJ2-1; v_call: TRBV24-1; cdr3_length: 13; cdr3_aa: ATSASGAGRNEQF
j_call: TRBJ2-7; v_call: TRBV20-1; cdr3_length: 13; cdr3_aa: SARDAAATAYERY
j_call: TRBJ2-2; v_call: TRBV30; cdr3_length: 14; cdr3_aa: AWTNQDGKNTGELF
j_call: TRBJ2-7; v_call: TRBV20-1; cdr3_length: 12; cdr3_aa: SAFGQRDSYEQY
j_call: TRBJ2-5; v_call: TRBV6-2/TRBV6-3; cdr3_length: 13; cdr3_aa: ASRAAGTSGETQY
j_call: TRBJ2-5; v_call: TRBV19; cdr3_length: 11; cdr3_aa: ASSFRSQETQY
j_call: TRBJ2-7; v_call: TRBV19; cdr3_length: 11; cdr3_aa: ASSWTVLAEQY
j_call: TRBJ1-2; v_call: TRBV2; cdr3_length: 18; cdr3_aa: ASSLPLGGTGVPLNYGYT
j_call: TRBJ2-5; v_call: TRBV5-5; cdr3_length: 13; cdr3_aa: ASSTRGAPRETQY
j_call: TRBJ1-1; v_call: TRBV7-9; cdr3_length: 11; cdr3_aa: ASSRRKTSEAF
j_call: TRBJ1-2; v_call: TRBV20-1; cdr3_length: 11; cdr3_aa: SARGTGNYGYT
j_call: TRBJ1-5; v_call: TRBV7-9; cdr3_length: 12; cdr3_aa: ASGTGSSNQPQH